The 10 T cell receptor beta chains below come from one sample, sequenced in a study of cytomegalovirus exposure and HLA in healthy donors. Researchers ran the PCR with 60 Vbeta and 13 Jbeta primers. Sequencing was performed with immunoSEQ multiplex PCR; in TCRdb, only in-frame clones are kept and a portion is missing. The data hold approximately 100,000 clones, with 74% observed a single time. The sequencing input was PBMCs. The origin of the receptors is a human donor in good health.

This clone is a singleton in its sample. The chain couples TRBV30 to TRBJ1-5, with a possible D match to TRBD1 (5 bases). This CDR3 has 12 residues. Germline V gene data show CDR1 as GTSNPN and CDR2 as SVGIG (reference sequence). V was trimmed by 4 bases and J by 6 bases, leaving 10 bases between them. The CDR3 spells CAWTRGTQPQHF. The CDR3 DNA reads TGTGCCTGGACGCGGGGGACTCAGCCCCAGCATTTT. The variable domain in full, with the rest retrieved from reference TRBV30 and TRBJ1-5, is SQTIHQWPATLVQPVGSPLSLECTVEGTSNPNLYWYRQAAGRGLQLLFYSVGIGQISSEVPQNLSASRPQDRQFILSSKKLLLSDSGFYLCAWTRGTQPQHFGDGTRLSIL.

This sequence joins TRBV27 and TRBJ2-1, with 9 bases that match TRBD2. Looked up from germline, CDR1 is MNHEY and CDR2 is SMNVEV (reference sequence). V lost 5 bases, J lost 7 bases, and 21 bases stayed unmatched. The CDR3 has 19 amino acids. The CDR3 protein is CASSTRTMTPAGGGNEQFF. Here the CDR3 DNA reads TGTGCCAGCAGTACACGAACTATGACCCCAGCGGGGGGTGGGAATGAGCAGTTCTTC.

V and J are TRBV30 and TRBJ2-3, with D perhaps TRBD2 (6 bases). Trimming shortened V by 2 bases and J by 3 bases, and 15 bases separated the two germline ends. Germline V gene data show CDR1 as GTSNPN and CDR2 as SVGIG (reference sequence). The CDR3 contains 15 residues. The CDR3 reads CAWSIGRPTTDTQYF. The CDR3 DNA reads TGTGCCTGGAGTATCGGGAGACCGACGACAGATACGCAGTATTTT.

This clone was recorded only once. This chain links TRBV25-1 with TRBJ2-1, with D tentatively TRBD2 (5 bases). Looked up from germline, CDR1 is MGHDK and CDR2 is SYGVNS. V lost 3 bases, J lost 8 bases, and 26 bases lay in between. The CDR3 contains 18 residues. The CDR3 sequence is CASSETVPPSSGRYEQFF. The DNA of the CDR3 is TGTGCCAGCAGTGAGACGGTCCCCCCCAGTAGTGGGAGATATGAGCAGTTCTTC.

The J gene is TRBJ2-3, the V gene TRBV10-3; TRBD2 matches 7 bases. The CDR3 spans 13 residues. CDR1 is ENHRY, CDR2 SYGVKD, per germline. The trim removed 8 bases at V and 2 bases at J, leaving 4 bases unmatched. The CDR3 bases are TGTGCCATCGGACGGGGGGACACAGATACGCAGTATTTT. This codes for CAIGRGDTDTQYF.

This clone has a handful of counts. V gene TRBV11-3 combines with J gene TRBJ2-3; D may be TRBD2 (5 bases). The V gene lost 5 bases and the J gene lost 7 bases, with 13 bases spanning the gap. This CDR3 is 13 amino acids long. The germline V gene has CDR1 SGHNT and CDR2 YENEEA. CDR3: CASSTTGSNTQYF. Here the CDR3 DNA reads TGTGCCAGCAGCACAACGGGGTCGAATACGCAGTATTTT.

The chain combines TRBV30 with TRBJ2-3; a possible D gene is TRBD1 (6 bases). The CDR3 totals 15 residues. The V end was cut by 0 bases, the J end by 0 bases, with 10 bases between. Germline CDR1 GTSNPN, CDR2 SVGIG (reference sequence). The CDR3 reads CAWSVIRGSTDTQYF. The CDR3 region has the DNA TGTGCCTGGAGTGTAATTAGGGGGAGCACAGATACGCAGTATTTT.

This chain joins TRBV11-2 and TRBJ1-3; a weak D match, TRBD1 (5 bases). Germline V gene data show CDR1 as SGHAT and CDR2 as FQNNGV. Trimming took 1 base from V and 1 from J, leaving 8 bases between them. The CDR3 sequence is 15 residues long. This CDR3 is CASSLAGGSGNTIYF. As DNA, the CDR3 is TGTGCCAGCAGCTTAGCGGGGGGTTCTGGAAACACCATATATTTT.

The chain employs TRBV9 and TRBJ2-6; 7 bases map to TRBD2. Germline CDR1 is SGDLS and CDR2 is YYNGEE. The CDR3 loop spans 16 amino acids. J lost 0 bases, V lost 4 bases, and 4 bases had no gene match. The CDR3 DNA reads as TGTGCCAGCAGCAATGGGAGGGTCTCTGGGGCCAACGTCCTGACTTTC. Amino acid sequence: CASSNGRVSGANVLTF.

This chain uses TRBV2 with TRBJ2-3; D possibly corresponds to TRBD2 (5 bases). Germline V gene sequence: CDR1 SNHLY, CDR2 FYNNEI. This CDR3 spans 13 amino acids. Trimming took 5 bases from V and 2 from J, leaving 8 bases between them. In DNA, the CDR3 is TGTGCCAGCAGTCCTGACTACACAGATACGCAGTATTTT. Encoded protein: CASSPDYTDTQYF.